The next 24 T cell receptor beta chains were all read from a single sample in a study of regulatory T cells in long-lasting Graves disease. The sample's time point: newly diagnosed GD, antithyroid drugs for less than 3 months. PBMC RNA served as the TCR library source. Combining iRepertoire HTBI primers with Arm-PCR of CDR3 regions, the authors built TCR beta libraries. One entry per CDR3 protein, called by TCRdb with MiXCR from the multiplex PCR reads. The sample lists 500,000 or so distinct CDR3 sequences, 15% to 20% occurring once. In addition, the sample was reused for a study of T cells in Graves' hyperthyroidism and ophthalmopathy.

The source was peripheral blood mononuclear cells (PBMCs), collected at new diagnosis, from a patient treated with antithyroid drugs. The source of these receptors is a man aged 35 to 55 with Graves disease.

This clonotype was found a few times. The chain combines TRBV20-1 with TRBJ2-3, with TRBD2 as a possible D gene (5 bases). CDR3 length: 15 amino acids. Per the germline V gene, CDR1 is DFQATT and CDR2 is SNEGSKA (reference sequence). The ends were cut back, 6 bases at V and 0 bases at J, with 16 bases in the middle. The CDR3 sequence: CSAARGSESTDTQYF. The CDR3 DNA sequence: TGCAGTGCGGCCCGGGGATCGGAGAGCACAGATACGCAGTATTTT.

The rearrangement joins TRBV12-3 or TRBV12-4 to TRBJ1-4, with 7 bases identical to TRBD1. This CDR3 spans 15 amino acids. The ends lost 1 base at V and 8 bases at J; junction bases unmatched: 7. Here the CDR3 DNA reads TGTGCCAGCAGTTTAGAACGGACAGGTGGGGAAAAACTGTTTTTT. Its protein is CASSLERTGGEKLFF.

The chain combines TRBV3-1 with TRBJ2-2; D not certain. V was cut by 4 bases and J by 6 bases, with 9 bases left in between. CDR1 is LGHDT, CDR2 YNNKEL, per germline (reference sequence). The CDR3 has 13 residues. Here the CDR3 reads CASSPSRPGELFF. CDR3 nucleotide sequence: TGTGCCAGCAGCCCCAGCAGACCCGGGGAGCTGTTTTTT.

This clonotype came up many times. The V call is TRBV7-9, the J call TRBJ2-1, with 9 bases aligning to TRBD2. Per germline, CDR1 SEHNR and CDR2 FQNEAQ (reference sequence). The trim removed 1 base at V and 7 bases at J, leaving 8 bases unmatched. The CDR3 extends over 16 amino acids. The CDR3 DNA is TGTGCCAGCAGCTTAGAGGCGACTAGCGGAAGGAATGAGCAGTTCTTC. Protein: CASSLEATSGRNEQFF.

This clonotype was recorded many times. The gene calls are TRBV4-1 and TRBJ2-7; no reliable D call. The germline V and J ends were trimmed by 4 bases and 2 bases, with 15 bases remaining between them. This CDR3 contains 15 residues. Germline loops: CDR1 MGHRA, CDR2 YSYEKL. CDR3 in DNA: TGCGCCAGCAGCCGAGTCGCGACACCTACCTACGAGCAGTACTTC. Protein product: CASSRVATPTYEQYF.

This clonotype was detected once. The chain links TRBV30 to TRBJ1-5; 8 positions agree with TRBD1. With 5 bases clipped from V and 6 bases from J, the junction kept 12 bases outside the gene matches. The CDR3 contains 15 residues. Germline values: CDR1 GTSNPN, CDR2 SVGIG (reference sequence). The CDR3 spells CAWVGQGRFSQPQHF. The CDR3 DNA is TGTGCCTGGGTCGGACAGGGAAGATTCAGTCAGCCCCAGCATTTT.

This chain connects TRBV3-1 to TRBJ2-7; D is possibly TRBD2 (6 bases). Deletions cut 1 base from V and 5 bases from J, with 18 bases between. This CDR3 comprises 16 residues. CDR1 is LGHDT and CDR2 is YNNKEL in the germline V gene (reference sequence). CDR3 region: CASSQGVAGSNHEQYF. The CDR3 DNA reads as TGTGCCAGCAGCCAAGGGGTGGCGGGATCCAACCACGAGCAGTACTTC.

This clonotype was recorded at least ten times. The rearrangement uses TRBV30 and TRBJ1-2, with D unresolved. The CDR3 sequence is 13 residues long. The germline V gene encodes CDR1 GTSNPN and CDR2 SVGIG (reference sequence). Trimming shortened V by 2 bases and J by 7 bases, and 14 bases separated the two germline ends. The DNA for the CDR3 is TGTGCCTGGAGTAAGGAGGGATTTAGTGGCTACACCTTC. Amino acid sequence: CAWSKEGFSGYTF.

This chain connects TRBV28 to TRBJ2-3; TRBD2 agrees at 14 bases. Germline lookup yields CDR1 MDHEN and CDR2 SYDVKM. V lost 6 bases, J lost 3 bases, and 11 bases stayed unmatched. This CDR3 is built from 18 residues. As DNA, the CDR3 is TGTGCCAGCAGCCCACTAGGGACTAGCGGGAGTCGGACAGATACGCAGTATTTT. It encodes CASSPLGTSGSRTDTQYF.

In this sample, this clonotype turned up many times. The rearrangement uses TRBV30 and TRBJ1-2; D gene uncertain. The V end was cut by 1 base, the J end by 3 bases, with 6 bases between. Germline V gene sequence: CDR1 GTSNPN, CDR2 SVGIG (reference sequence). This CDR3 is 12 amino acids long. The CDR3 loop reads CAWSDRDYGYTF. The CDR3 DNA is TGTGCCTGGAGTGATAGGGACTATGGCTACACCTTC.

At least ten counts were recorded for this clonotype. This chain joins TRBV20-1 and TRBJ1-5; the D is unclear. V was trimmed by 0 bases and J by 3 bases, leaving 6 bases between them. This CDR3 is 13 amino acids long. The V gene's germline CDR1 is DFQATT and CDR2 SNEGSKA (reference sequence). CDR3 region: CSARDIYNQPQHF. CDR3 DNA sequence: TGCAGTGCTAGAGATATATACAATCAGCCCCAGCATTTT.

Remarks on this clonotype: It may be a read error: a sequence one base away is much more abundant. The gene calls are TRBV29-1 and TRBJ2-2; D might be TRBD2 (6 bases). The CDR3 length is 14 residues. V was cut by 6 bases and J by 4 bases, with 15 bases left in between. Germline V CDR1 and CDR2: SQVTM, ANQGSEA. As DNA, the CDR3 is TGCAGCGTGAAGGGGCAGGAGGGCACCGGGGAGCTGTTTTTT. The encoded protein is CSVKGQEGTGELFF.

Comment on this clonotype: This may stem from a read error, because a much larger clone lies one nucleotide away. The chain recombines TRBV7-2 with TRBJ2-4; D unresolved. Trimming pared 6 bases from V and 9 bases from J, leaving 12 bases between. The CDR3 is 12 amino acids. CDR1 is SGHTA and CDR2 is FQGNSA in the germline V gene. CDR3 nucleotides: TGTGCCAGCAGTCTCTCTGGGTCCATTCAGTACTTC. This codes for CASSLSGSIQYF.

A note on this clonotype: It differs at one base from a far larger clone, so likely a read error. The chain links TRBV11-2 to TRBJ2-3, with 9 positions matching TRBD1. The DNA end is more similar to TRBJ2-7, so the J call may be wrong. CDR1 and CDR2 (germline): SGHAT, FQNNGV. The CDR3 sequence is 15 residues long. DNA of the CDR3: TGTGCCAGCAGCTTAGGGACAGGGGTAGGGAATGAGCAGTACTTC. Amino acid sequence: CASSLGTGVGNEQYF.

The V call is TRBV5-1, the J call TRBJ2-1, with 8 bases matching TRBD1. V shed 4 bases, J shed 6 bases, and the junction held 9 bases outside the gene matches. Germline V lookup: CDR1 SGHRS, CDR2 YFSETQ. The CDR3 is made up of 15 amino acids. For the CDR3, the DNA is TGCGCCAGCAGCGGGCGGACAGGGTCGGGCAATGAGCAGTTCTTC. Its translation: CASSGRTGSGNEQFF.

In its sample, this clonotype was seen a few times. The CDR3 DNA is TGCAGTGCTAGGACTGCAATCGGAGGCGCCTACGAGCAGTACTTC. Protein product: CSARTAIGGAYEQYF. The rearrangement links TRBV20-1 to TRBJ2-7; a weak D match, TRBD2 (5 bases). The ends were cut back, 3 bases at V and 2 bases at J, with 17 bases in the middle. In germline, CDR1 is DFQATT, CDR2 SNEGSKA (reference sequence). The CDR3 runs 15 residues.

This chain links TRBV28 with TRBJ1-6; D possibly corresponds to TRBD1 (6 bases). CDR1 and CDR2 from the germline V gene are MDHEN and SYDVKM. The germline V and J ends were trimmed by 5 bases and 8 bases, with 10 bases remaining between them. This CDR3 has 13 amino acids. Here the CDR3 DNA reads TGTGCCAGCAGTACAGGGAATTATTCACCCCTCCACTTT. Its protein product is CASSTGNYSPLHF.

The gene calls are TRBV7-3 and TRBJ2-2; D unresolved. V was pared by 5 bases and J by 1 base, with 5 bases between. Germline V gene lookup returns CDR1 SGHTA and CDR2 FQGTGA. The length of the CDR3 is 13 residues. The CDR3 here is CASSPQNTGELFF. The DNA of the CDR3 is TGTGCCAGCAGCCCTCAGAACACCGGGGAGCTGTTTTTT. Drawing the rest from reference TRBV7-3 and TRBJ2-2, the complete variable domain is GAGVSQTPSNKVTEKGKYVELRCDPISGHTALYWYRQSLGQGPEFLIYFQGTGAADDSGLPNDRFFAVRPEGSVSTLKIQRTERGDSAVYLCASSPQNTGELFFGEGSRLTVL.

At least ten counts were recorded for this clonotype. The chain uses TRBV5-1 and TRBJ2-3; TRBD2 matches 12 bases. The CDR3 has 14 residues. CDR1 is SGHRS, CDR2 YFSETQ, per germline. V shed 9 bases and J 2 bases; nucleotides not matched to a gene: 4. The CDR3 protein is CATRTSGNTDTQYF. The CDR3, as DNA: TGCGCCACCCGGACTAGCGGGAACACAGATACGCAGTATTTT.

Ten or more counts support this clonotype. The chain joins TRBV5-1 to TRBJ2-1; no firm D call. The germline V gene encodes CDR1 SGHRS and CDR2 YFSETQ. Trimming took 0 bases from V and 8 from J, leaving 15 bases between them. CDR3 length: 15 residues. CDR3 sequence: CASSLGTHGVHEQFF. The CDR3 region has the DNA TGCGCCAGCAGCTTGGGGACCCATGGGGTTCATGAGCAGTTCTTC. The whole variable domain, remainder taken from reference TRBV5-1 and TRBJ2-1, is KAGVTQTPRYLIKTRGQQVTLSCSPISGHRSVSWYQQTPGQGLQFLFEYFSETQRNKGNFPGRFSGRQFSNSRSEMNVSTLELGDSALYLCASSLGTHGVHEQFFGPGTRLTVL.

This clonotype came up many times. The chain joins TRBV18 to TRBJ1-1, with unresolved D. V was cut by 0 bases and J by 4 bases, with 12 bases left in between. The CDR3 has 15 amino acids. CDR1 is KGHSH, CDR2 LQKENI, per germline. The CDR3 protein is CASSPPAGFATEAFF. CDR3 DNA sequence: TGTGCCAGCTCACCACCGGCGGGGTTCGCCACTGAAGCTTTCTTT. The whole variable domain, remainder taken from reference TRBV18 and TRBJ1-1, is NAGVMQNPRHLVRRRGQEARLRCSPMKGHSHVYWYRQLPEEGLKFMVYLQKENIIDESGMPKERFSAEFPKEGPSILRIQQVVRGDSAAYFCASSPPAGFATEAFFGQGTRLTVV.

This clonotype was seen only a few times. The CDR3 DNA sequence: TGTGCCAGCAGCTTAGAGGTCCGTGGACCAGGTCCCTCTGTAAGCGGCACAGATACGCAGTATTTT. It codes for CASSLEVRGPGPSVSGTDTQYF. The rearrangement links TRBV7-6 to TRBJ2-3; unclear D gene. Trimming took 1 base from V and 1 from J, leaving 30 bases between them. The CDR3 covers 22 residues. Per the germline V gene, CDR1 is SGHVS and CDR2 is FNYEAQ.

V gene TRBV25-1 combines with J gene TRBJ2-1, with 8 bases matching TRBD2. Germline V lookup: CDR1 MGHDK, CDR2 SYGVNS. This CDR3 is 16 amino acids long. The junction had 8 bases not matched to a gene; V was cut back by 1 base and J by 6 bases. The CDR3 reads CASSEFPSGPTNEQFF. The CDR3 DNA reads as TGTGCCAGCAGTGAATTCCCTAGCGGGCCAACCAATGAGCAGTTCTTC.

This clonotype has more than one count but fewer than ten. The chain has TRBV19 and TRBJ1-2, with 7 bases lining up with TRBD1. The germline gives CDR1 LNHDA, CDR2 SQIVND (reference sequence). The CDR3 spans 15 residues. The V and J ends lost 4 bases and 7 bases, in that order; junction bases with no gene match: 12. The CDR3 here is CASSTSGQLGAGYTF. CDR3 bases: TGTGCCAGTAGTACATCGGGACAGTTGGGTGCTGGCTACACCTTC.